Sequencing of this TCR beta chain was carried out in a study of shared clonotypes between healthy human individuals (dated by TCRdb to 2020 to 2021). For the wider study: Three men and two women, aged 18 to 49 years, made up the cohort. For each donor, CD4 naive and CD4 memory were each run on three plates, CD8 naive on two plates, and CD8 memory on one plate. To estimate repertoire size and how much clonotype sharing occurs between individuals, the study deeply sequenced the blood TCR repertoires of roughly 5 healthy adults. To increase sequencing depth and limit assay-specific biases, different laboratories used diverse techniques to prepare libraries and sequence TCR repertoires. Leukapheresis yielded between about 0.85 and 10 billion PBMCs per donor.

Results the study describes overall, beyond this receptor: Incomplete sequencing was indicated by rarefaction of sorted-subset datasets, despite the large sequencing depth. Compared with non-shared clonotypes, the clonotypes found in all four sorted-subset donors had higher generation probabilities. Because the study included a small number of donors, the genetic and exposure-history diversity represented was limited. Pairwise subsampling led to the expectation that sequencing depth would affect the degree of clonotype sharing among donors. Sampling was limited to blood, and TCR repertoires in tissue likely differ from TCR repertoires in blood. When several donors were compared, the shared fraction of clonotypes was around 5% for naive CD4, around 4% for naive CD8, 2% to 2.5% for memory CD4, and 0.3% to 0.5% for memory CD8. Estimated clonotype richness was generally larger for naive than for memory subsets.

The CDR1 and CDR2 encoded by the germline V gene (reference sequence) are LNHNV and YYDKDF. The CDR3 covers 13 residues, taking in both the cysteine and the phenylalanine. Just CDR3 DNA is preserved here, 39 bases in frame from base 1. Using the deep immunoSEQ assay, multiplex PCR amplified TCR CDR3 regions from genomic DNA. For each cell subset, the extracted genomic DNA was distributed evenly across all wells of several immunoSEQ 96-well plates, and each plate served as one replicate. For sorted subsets, each replicate PCR was loaded with approximately 0.2 ug genomic DNA, equivalent to some 31,000 T cell genomes. Purified libraries were quantified with a Qubit 3.0 fluorometer, sized on a Bioanalyzer 2100, and re-quantified with the KAPA Library Quantification kit. Every immunoSEQ 96-well plate was sequenced on a dedicated single-read 150-cycle Illumina NextSeq 550 flow cell. In the source study's methods: The immunoSEQ output contained only junctional sequences without quality scores, so filtering could not match that applied to full-length reads. Sequences were annotated with PyIR, a Python wrapper for IgBLAST v1.9, and V/J genes and CDR3 were assigned using IMGT germline references. Any read was removed if the V/J assignment was weak (E-value above 1e-6), the CDR3 was missing, or the read contained stop codons, out-of-frame junctions, or ambiguous translated residues. V3J clonotypes were defined by identical inferred V gene, J gene, and CDR3 amino acid sequence. To compute the percentage overlap between repertoires, the number of shared unique clonotypes was divided by the size of the smaller repertoire. Repertoire richness was assessed with RTK rarefaction, the Chao1 estimator, and Recon v2.1 estimates of unobserved clonotypes. OLGA was used to compute generation probabilities for all TCRbeta clonotypes that the gDNA method yielded from a handful of donors. In TCRdb, the immuneACCESS table is reduced to in-frame sequences with V and J assigned. These tables do not hold every clone; where another copy was compared, an unresolved V gene accounts for under half, and the others remain unexplained. Clonal size and the V and J genes are those of that table, whereas D and trimming came from the DNA. The sample includes a few million clones, with over 90% observed a single time. In total, the top ten clones hold under 0.45% of the sample.

The donors were healthy, HIV-negative adults with no recently reported acute infections or vaccinations. Only Caucasian adults living in Nashville, Tennessee, USA were represented among the donors. CD4+ T cells were enriched through magnetic negative selection, after which naive cells were positively selected on CD45RA and the remaining negative fraction served as the memory subset. Blood was collected by leukapheresis, and PBMCs were isolated by Ficoll-Histopaque density gradient centrifugation and then cryopreserved in liquid nitrogen vapor phase. Analytical flow cytometry was used to check the purity and quantity of each magnetically sorted T cell population. Genomic DNA was isolated from every sorted fraction and measured by UV absorbance on a Nanodrop 2000c. Only one count was recorded for this clone. This clone's antigen is unknown. The junction and the germline gene differ at one end; a read error may be behind it.

This TCR was recovered from a young man in good health. Some clones in this sample may be carry-over from other donors' samples. Sequencing input: naive CD4+ T cells from PBMCs. The sample's cell subset or site label, in plain terms: CD45RA+ positively selected. The V and J segments used are TRBV15 and TRBJ2-7, with TRBD1 perhaps the D gene, on 7 matching bases. The DNA is as follows: TGTGCCTCCAGGAGGCAGGGGGGCTACGAGCAGTACTTC. Its protein is CASRRQGGYEQYF.